The rows below give T cell receptor beta chains drawn from one sample of a study of T-cell reconstitution after alpha-beta-depleted transplantation in children. TCRdb re-analysed the PCR reads in MiXCR, keeping a single row per CDR3 protein. Found here are about 300,000 distinct CDR3 sequences, around 10% of them singletons; the top ten hold less than 8%. The material was PBMCs, obtained before TCRalphabeta/CD19-depleted stem cell transplant. Receptors were obtained from a boy less than two years old with acute myeloid leukemia, due to receive a stem cell transplant. The CDR3 runs from the conserved cysteine through the conserved F or W. Each record gives: J gene, clone size, V gene, D gene, CDR3 protein, CDR3 DNA. The D gene is left open where the match is weak. Size is omitted from some rows. Given values are once, few, many or a class for expanded clones.

j_gene: TRBJ1-6; abundance: -; v_gene: TRBV5-1; d_gene: TRBD1; CDR3aa: CASSPGQGCSPLHF; CDR3nt: TGCGCCAGCAGCCCGGGACAGGGGTGTTCACCCCTCCACTTT
j_gene: TRBJ2-1; abundance: few; v_gene: TRBV7-2; d_gene: TRBD1; CDR3aa: CASSWTGALEQFF; CDR3nt: TGTGCCAGCAGCTGGACAGGGGCCCTTGAGCAGTTCTTC
j_gene: TRBJ2-7; abundance: many; v_gene: TRBV5-1; d_gene: TRBD1; CDR3aa: CASSYSTGTYEQYF; CDR3nt: TGCGCCAGCAGTTACTCGACAGGGACCTACGAGCAGTACTTC
j_gene: TRBJ2-2; abundance: many; v_gene: TRBV25-1; d_gene: -; CDR3aa: CASSIGPNTGELFF; CDR3nt: TGTGCCAGCAGTATAGGGCCGAACACCGGGGAGCTGTTTTTT
j_gene: TRBJ2-7; abundance: many; v_gene: TRBV12-3/TRBV12-4; d_gene: -; CDR3aa: CASSFGFGSYEQYF; CDR3nt: TGTGCCAGCAGTTTTGGGTTCGGAAGCTACGAGCAGTACTTC
j_gene: TRBJ2-5; abundance: many; v_gene: TRBV24-1; d_gene: -; CDR3aa: CATSDFAGPDRETQYF; CDR3nt: TGTGCCACCAGTGATTTCGCGGGACCGGACCGGGAGACCCAGTACTTC
j_gene: TRBJ2-7; abundance: many; v_gene: TRBV12-3/TRBV12-4; d_gene: -; CDR3aa: CASNLQGDTYEQYF; CDR3nt: TGTGCCAGCAATCTACAGGGTGATACCTACGAGCAGTACTTC
j_gene: TRBJ1-1; abundance: few; v_gene: TRBV28; d_gene: -; CDR3aa: CASSPYAYAVKGDTEAFF; CDR3nt: TGTGCCAGCAGTCCCTACGCTTACGCGGTTAAAGGAGACACTGAAGCTTTCTTT
j_gene: TRBJ2-5; abundance: few; v_gene: TRBV20-1; d_gene: TRBD1; CDR3aa: CCVRDLWTGGPQETQYF; CDR3nt: TGCTGTGTTAGAGATCTATGGACAGGGGGTCCCCAAGAGACCCAGTACTTC
j_gene: TRBJ2-7; abundance: many; v_gene: TRBV11-2; d_gene: -; CDR3aa: CASSLAQPRSYYEQYF; CDR3nt: TGTGCCAGCAGCTTAGCACAACCGAGGAGTTACTACGAGCAGTACTTC
j_gene: TRBJ2-5; abundance: -; v_gene: TRBV14; d_gene: -; CDR3aa: CASSQSIPRAGETQYF; CDR3nt: TGTGCCAGCAGCCAATCTATTCCCCGGGCAGGAGAGACCCAGTACTTC
j_gene: TRBJ2-7; abundance: -; v_gene: TRBV5-6; d_gene: TRBD2; CDR3aa: CASKAGVRGYEQYF; CDR3nt: TGTGCCAGCAAGGCGGGAGTGAGAGGCTACGAGCAGTACTTC
j_gene: TRBJ2-5; abundance: few; v_gene: TRBV6-1; d_gene: TRBD2; CDR3aa: CASSEVAGGQETQYF; CDR3nt: TGTGCCAGCAGTGAAGTAGCGGGGGGGCAAGAGACCCAGTACTTC
j_gene: TRBJ1-1; abundance: many; v_gene: TRBV12-3/TRBV12-4; d_gene: -; CDR3aa: CASSLGRIEAFF; CDR3nt: TGTGCCAGCAGTTTGGGTCGGATTGAAGCTTTCTTT
j_gene: TRBJ2-1; abundance: many; v_gene: TRBV5-1; d_gene: -; CDR3aa: CASSLASLDEQFF; CDR3nt: TGCGCCAGCAGCTTGGCTAGTCTGGATGAGCAGTTCTTC
j_gene: TRBJ2-7; abundance: many; v_gene: TRBV29-1; d_gene: -; CDR3aa: CSVAATSYEQYF; CDR3nt: TGCAGCGTTGCGGCTACCTCCTACGAGCAGTACTTC
j_gene: TRBJ2-1; abundance: -; v_gene: TRBV11-2; d_gene: TRBD2; CDR3aa: CASSSHLAGGSFNEQFF; CDR3nt: TGTGCCAGCAGCTCACATCTAGCGGGGGGCTCATTCAATGAGCAGTTCTTC
j_gene: TRBJ2-2; abundance: -; v_gene: TRBV7-2; d_gene: -; CDR3aa: CASLSAGYTGELFF; CDR3nt: TGTGCCAGCTTATCGGCAGGGTATACCGGGGAGCTGTTTTTT
j_gene: TRBJ2-5; abundance: many; v_gene: TRBV6-5; d_gene: -; CDR3aa: CASSYLDYMATQYF; CDR3nt: TGTGCCAGCAGTTATCTGGACTACATGGCGACCCAGTACTTC
j_gene: TRBJ2-7; abundance: many; v_gene: TRBV25-1; d_gene: -; CDR3aa: CASTPGGTYEQYF; CDR3nt: TGTGCCAGCACCCCCGGCGGCACCTACGAGCAGTACTTC
j_gene: TRBJ2-1; abundance: many; v_gene: TRBV24-1; d_gene: TRBD2; CDR3aa: CATHPGTSGNNEQFF; CDR3nt: TGTGCCACCCACCCCGGGACTAGCGGGAACAATGAGCAGTTCTTC
j_gene: TRBJ1-2; abundance: many; v_gene: TRBV29-1; d_gene: TRBD1; CDR3aa: CSVDVRGLGYTF; CDR3nt: TGCAGCGTTGACGTCAGGGGGCTTGGCTACACCTTC
j_gene: TRBJ2-6; abundance: many; v_gene: TRBV19; d_gene: -; CDR3aa: CASSPSGFLKDGANVLTF; CDR3nt: TGTGCCAGTAGCCCCTCCGGGTTCCTAAAGGATGGGGCCAACGTCCTGACTTTC
j_gene: TRBJ2-5; abundance: many; v_gene: TRBV27; d_gene: -; CDR3aa: CASSLFLGETQYF; CDR3nt: TGTGCCAGCAGTTTATTTCTGGGCGAGACCCAGTACTTC
j_gene: TRBJ2-1; abundance: many; v_gene: TRBV10-3; d_gene: -; CDR3aa: CAILGRGSGSYNEQFF; CDR3nt: TGTGCCATCCTGGGACGGGGTTCGGGCTCCTACAATGAGCAGTTCTTC